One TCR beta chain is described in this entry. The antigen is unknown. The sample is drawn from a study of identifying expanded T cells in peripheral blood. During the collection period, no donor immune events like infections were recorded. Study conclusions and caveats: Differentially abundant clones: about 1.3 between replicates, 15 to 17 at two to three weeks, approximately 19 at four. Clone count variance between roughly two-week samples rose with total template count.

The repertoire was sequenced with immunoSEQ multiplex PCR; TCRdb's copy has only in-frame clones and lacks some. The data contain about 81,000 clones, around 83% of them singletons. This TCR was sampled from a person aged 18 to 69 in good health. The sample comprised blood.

The DNA of the CDR3 is TGTGCCAGCAGCGATTCCTGGGGCTCCTACAATGAGCAGTTCTTC. This gives the protein CASSDSWGSYNEQFF. This rearrangement joins TRBV6-4 to TRBJ2-1; no definite D call. V lost 6 bases to trimming and J lost 0 bases, with 12 bases between them. This CDR3 spans 15 amino acids. In germline, CDR1 is MRHNA, CDR2 SNTAGT.